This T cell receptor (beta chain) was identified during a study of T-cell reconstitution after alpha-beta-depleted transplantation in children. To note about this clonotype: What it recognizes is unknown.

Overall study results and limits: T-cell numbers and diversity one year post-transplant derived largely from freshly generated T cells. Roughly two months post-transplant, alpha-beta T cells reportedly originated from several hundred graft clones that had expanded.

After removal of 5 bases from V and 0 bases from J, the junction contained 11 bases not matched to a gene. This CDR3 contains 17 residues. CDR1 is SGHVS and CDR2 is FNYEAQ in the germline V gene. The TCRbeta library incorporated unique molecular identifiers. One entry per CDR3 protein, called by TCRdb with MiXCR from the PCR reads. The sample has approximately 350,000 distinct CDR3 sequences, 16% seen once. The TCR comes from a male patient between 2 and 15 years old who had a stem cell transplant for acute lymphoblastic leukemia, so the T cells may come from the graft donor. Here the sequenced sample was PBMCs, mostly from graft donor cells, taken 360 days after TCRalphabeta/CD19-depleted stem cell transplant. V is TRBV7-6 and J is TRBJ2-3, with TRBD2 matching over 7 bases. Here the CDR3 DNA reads TGTGCCAGCAGCCGAGCGGGGTCCTCCTGGAGCACAGATACGCAGTATTTT. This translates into CASSRAGSSWSTDTQYF.